The present entry profiles one TCR beta chain with its context. The antigen remains undetermined. The data derive from a study of cytomegalovirus exposure and HLA in healthy donors. The overall study: From donors who were HLA-typed, an early data release held around 80 million unique TCRs. Overall study results and limits: Cytomegalovirus-associated TCR beta chains were listed, numbering 164. Published work reported that the classifier diagnosed cytomegalovirus status with high specificity and sensitivity.

This CDR3 region has 14 residues. From germline, CDR1 is GTSNPN and CDR2 SVGIG (reference sequence). With 5 bases removed from V and 6 bases from J, the gap between germline ends came to 16 bases. A multiplex PCR was run with 60 Vbeta primers and 13 Jbeta primers. Data came from immunoSEQ multiplex PCR; TCRdb stores just in-frame clones and leaves some out. The data show about 160,000 clones, around 81% seen once. This sequence was found in a woman aged 50 to 60 in good health and CMV-seronegative. The chain recombines TRBV30 with TRBJ2-2, with D tentatively TRBD1 (6 bases). The sample was PBMCs. This chain's CDR3 is CAWGGRGSPGELFF. CDR3 coding DNA: TGTGCCTGGGGGGGCAGGGGAAGCCCCGGGGAGCTGTTTTTT. Variable domain in full (rest from reference TRBV30 and TRBJ2-2): SQTIHQWPATLVQPVGSPLSLECTVEGTSNPNLYWYRQAAGRGLQLLFYSVGIGQISSEVPQNLSASRPQDRQFILSSKKLLLSDSGFYLCAWGGRGSPGELFFGEGSRLTVL.